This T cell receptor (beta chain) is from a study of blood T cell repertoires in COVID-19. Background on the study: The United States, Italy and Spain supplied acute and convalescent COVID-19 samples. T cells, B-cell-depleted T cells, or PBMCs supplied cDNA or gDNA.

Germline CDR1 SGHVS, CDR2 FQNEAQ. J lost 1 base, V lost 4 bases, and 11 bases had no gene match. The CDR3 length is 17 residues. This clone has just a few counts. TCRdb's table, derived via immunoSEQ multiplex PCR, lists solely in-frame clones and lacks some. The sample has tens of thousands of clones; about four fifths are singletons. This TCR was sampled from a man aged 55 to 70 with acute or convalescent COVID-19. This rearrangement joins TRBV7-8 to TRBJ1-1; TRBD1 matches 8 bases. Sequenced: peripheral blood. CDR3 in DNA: TGTGCCAGCAGCTACCGCCCGACAGGGGAGGGGAACACTGAAGCTTTCTTT. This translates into CASSYRPTGEGNTEAFF.